The present T cell receptor beta chain was sequenced within a study of blood T cell repertoires in COVID-19. As for the study in general: Italy, Spain and the United States were the sources of the convalescent and acute COVID-19 samples. The cDNA or gDNA used as material had been derived from T cells, B-cell-depleted T cells, or PBMCs.

With V trimmed by 4 bases and J by 1 base, 2 bases remained unmatched. This CDR3 spans 14 amino acids. The germline V gene encodes CDR1 SGDLS and CDR2 YYNGEE. TCRdb's table, derived via immunoSEQ multiplex PCR, lists solely in-frame clones and lacks some. The data contain some 300,000 clones, around 90% of them singletons. The source material was PBMCs or T cells enriched from blood (not recorded which). This chain joins TRBV9 and TRBJ2-3, with 8 bases identical to TRBD2. The clonotype was recovered from a woman between 25 and 40 years old who had recovered from COVID-19. CDR3 amino acids: CASSPTSGTDTQYF. The DNA of the CDR3 is TGTGCCAGCAGCCCGACTAGCGGCACAGATACGCAGTATTTT.